These 5 T cell receptor beta chains were all obtained from the same sample, sequenced in a study of cytotoxic CD8 clonotypes in ibrutinib-treated CLL. The method was immunoSEQ multiplex PCR; TCRdb's version includes in-frame clones alone and lacks a portion of them. The table shows about 39,000 clones, with around 63% occurring only once. The material sequenced was PBMCs, taken at disease progression, from a patient treated with ibrutinib. The receptors derive from a human donor with chronic lymphocytic leukemia.

The chain is built from TRBV30 and TRBJ2-5; TRBD2 is a possible D gene (6 bases). Germline V gene data show CDR1 as GTSNPN and CDR2 as SVGIG (reference sequence). The CDR3 has 13 amino acids. Trimming left V 6 bases short and J 5 bases short, with 16 bases between. The CDR3 spells CACATGGGETQYF. As DNA, the CDR3 is TGTGCCTGCGCCACCGGAGGAGGGGAGACCCAGTACTTC. Variable domain in full (rest from reference TRBV30 and TRBJ2-5): SQTIHQWPATLVQPVGSPLSLECTVEGTSNPNLYWYRQAAGRGLQLLFYSVGIGQISSEVPQNLSASRPQDRQFILSSKKLLLSDSGFYLCACATGGGETQYFGPGTRLLVL.

This chain links TRBV28 with TRBJ1-1; D might be TRBD1 (5 bases). The CDR3 runs to 15 residues. V was pared by 6 bases and J by 8 bases, with 22 bases between. Germline V gene sequence: CDR1 MDHEN, CDR2 SYDVKM. The DNA of the CDR3 is TGTGCCAGCAGATCGGGGAGGGACGATAACCCGGAAGCTTTCTTT. Protein sequence: CASRSGRDDNPEAFF.

CDR3: CASSFGTGINTEAFF. For the CDR3, the DNA is TGCGCCAGCAGCTTTGGTACAGGTATTAACACTGAAGCTTTCTTT. The chain has TRBV5-1 and TRBJ1-1, with D possibly TRBD1 on 5 matching bases. The germline gives CDR1 SGHRS, CDR2 YFSETQ. There are 15 residues in the CDR3. Trimming pared 2 bases from V and 2 bases from J, leaving 13 bases between.

The CDR3: CASSQTPDSGYTF. The CDR3 DNA reads TGCGCCAGCAGCCAAACTCCAGACAGTGGCTACACCTTC. The V call is TRBV4-1, the J call TRBJ1-2; TRBD1 might be the D (5 bases). The CDR3 spans 13 residues. The germline gives CDR1 MGHRA, CDR2 YSYEKL. Between the trimmed V and J ends, which lost 2 bases and 7 bases, there was a span of 11 bases.

The rearrangement joins TRBV5-6 to TRBJ2-1; D is perhaps TRBD2 (6 bases). V lost 4 bases and J 3 bases, leaving 11 bases between the germline ends. There are 14 residues in the CDR3. CDR1 and CDR2 from the germline V gene are SGHDT and YYEEEE. This CDR3 is CASSRRGRYNEQFF. The CDR3, as DNA: TGTGCCAGCAGCCGGCGGGGCCGCTACAATGAGCAGTTCTTC.